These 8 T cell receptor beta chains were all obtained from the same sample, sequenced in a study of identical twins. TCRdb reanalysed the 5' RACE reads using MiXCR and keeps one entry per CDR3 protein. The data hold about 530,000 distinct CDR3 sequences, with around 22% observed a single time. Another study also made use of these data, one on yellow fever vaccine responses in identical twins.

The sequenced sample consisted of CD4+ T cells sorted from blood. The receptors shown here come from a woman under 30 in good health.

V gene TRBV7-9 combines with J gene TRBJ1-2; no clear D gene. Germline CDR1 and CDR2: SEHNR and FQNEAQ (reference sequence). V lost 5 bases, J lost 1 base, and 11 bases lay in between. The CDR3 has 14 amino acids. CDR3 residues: CASSLTNYNYGYTF. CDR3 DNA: TGTGCCAGCAGCCTCACCAACTATAACTATGGCTACACCTTC.

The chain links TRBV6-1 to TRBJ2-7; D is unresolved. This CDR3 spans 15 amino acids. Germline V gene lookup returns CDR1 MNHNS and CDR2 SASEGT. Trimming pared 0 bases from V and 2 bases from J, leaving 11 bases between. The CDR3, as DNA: TGTGCCAGCAGTGAAGCGCACAGTGGCACCTACGAGCAGTACTTC. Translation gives CASSEAHSGTYEQYF.

CDR3: CASSLARWDTQYF. The CDR3 coding sequence is TGTGCCAGCAGCTTAGCTCGTTGGGATACGCAGTATTTT. V and J are TRBV7-3 and TRBJ2-3; D not resolved. The CDR3 is 13 residues long. Per the germline V gene, CDR1 is SGHTA and CDR2 is FQGTGA. Trimming cost V 2 bases and J 6 bases, with 9 bases left between them.

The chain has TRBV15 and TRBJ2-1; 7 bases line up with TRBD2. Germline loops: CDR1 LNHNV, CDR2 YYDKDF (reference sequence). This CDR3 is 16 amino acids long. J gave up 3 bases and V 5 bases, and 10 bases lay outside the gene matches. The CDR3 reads CATSPAPSGNYNEQFF. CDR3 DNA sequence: TGTGCCACCAGCCCAGCCCCCAGCGGGAACTACAATGAGCAGTTCTTC.

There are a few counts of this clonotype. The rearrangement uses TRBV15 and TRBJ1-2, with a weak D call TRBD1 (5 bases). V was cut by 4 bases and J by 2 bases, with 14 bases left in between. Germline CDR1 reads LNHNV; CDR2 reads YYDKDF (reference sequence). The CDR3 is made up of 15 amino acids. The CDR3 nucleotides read TGTGCCACCAGCAAGTACGGGGAGGGGAACTATGGCTACACCTTC. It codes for CATSKYGEGNYGYTF.

The CDR3 sequence: CASSGRDPVHNEQFF. Written as DNA, the CDR3 is TGTGCCAGCAGCGGCCGGGACCCGGTACACAATGAGCAGTTCTTC. The rearrangement links TRBV9 to TRBJ2-1; TRBD1 or TRBD2 may be the D gene (5 bases each). CDR3 length: 15 residues. From germline, CDR1 is SGDLS and CDR2 YYNGEE. The V and J ends lost 3 bases and 5 bases respectively, with 15 bases between them.

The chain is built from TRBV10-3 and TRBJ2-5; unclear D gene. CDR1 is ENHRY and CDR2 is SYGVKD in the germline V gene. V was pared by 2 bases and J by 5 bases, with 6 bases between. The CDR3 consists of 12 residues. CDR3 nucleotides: TGTGCCATCAGTGAGGGTTTGGAGACCCAGTACTTC. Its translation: CAISEGLETQYF.

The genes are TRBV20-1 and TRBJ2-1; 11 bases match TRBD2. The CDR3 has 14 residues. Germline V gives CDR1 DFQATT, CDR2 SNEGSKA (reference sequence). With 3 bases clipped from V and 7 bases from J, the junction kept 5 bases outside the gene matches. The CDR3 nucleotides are TGCAGTGCTAGTCTTAGCGGGGGGGGTAATGAGCAGTTCTTC. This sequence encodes CSASLSGGGNEQFF.